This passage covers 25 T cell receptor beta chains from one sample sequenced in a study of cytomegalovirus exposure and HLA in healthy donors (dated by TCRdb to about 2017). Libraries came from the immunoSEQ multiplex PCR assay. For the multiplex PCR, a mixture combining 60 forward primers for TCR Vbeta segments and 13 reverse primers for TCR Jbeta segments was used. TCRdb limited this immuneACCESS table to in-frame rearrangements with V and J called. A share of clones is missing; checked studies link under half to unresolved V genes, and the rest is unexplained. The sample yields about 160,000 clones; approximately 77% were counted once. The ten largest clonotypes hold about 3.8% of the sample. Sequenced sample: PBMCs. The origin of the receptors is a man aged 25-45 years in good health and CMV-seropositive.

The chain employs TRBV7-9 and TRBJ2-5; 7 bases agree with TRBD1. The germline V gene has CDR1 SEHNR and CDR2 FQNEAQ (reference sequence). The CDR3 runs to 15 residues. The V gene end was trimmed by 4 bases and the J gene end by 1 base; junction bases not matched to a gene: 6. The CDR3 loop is CASSSEGQSQETQYF. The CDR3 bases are TGTGCCAGCAGCTCAGAGGGACAGTCCCAAGAGACCCAGTACTTC.

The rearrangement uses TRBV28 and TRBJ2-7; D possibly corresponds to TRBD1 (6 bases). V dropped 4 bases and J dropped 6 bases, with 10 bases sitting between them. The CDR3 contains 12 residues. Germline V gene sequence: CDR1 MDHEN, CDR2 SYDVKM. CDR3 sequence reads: CASSSQGPEQYF. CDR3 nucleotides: TGTGCCAGCAGTTCACAGGGTCCCGAGCAGTACTTC.

The CDR3 DNA is TGTGCCAGCAGACGACAGGGGAACACCGGGGAGCTGTTTTTT. Encoded protein: CASRRQGNTGELFF. The V call is TRBV27, the J call TRBJ2-2; 7 nucleotides align to TRBD1. Germline V lookup: CDR1 MNHEY, CDR2 SMNVEV (reference sequence). This CDR3 contains 14 residues. V lost 6 bases, J lost 1 base, and 2 bases stayed unmatched.

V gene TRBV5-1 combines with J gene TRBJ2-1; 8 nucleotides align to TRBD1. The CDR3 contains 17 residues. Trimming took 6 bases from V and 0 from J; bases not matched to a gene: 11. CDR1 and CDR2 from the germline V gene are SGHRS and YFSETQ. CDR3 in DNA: TGCGCCAGCACCTATTCACGGACAGGGAGCTCCTACAATGAGCAGTTCTTC. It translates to CASTYSRTGSSYNEQFF.

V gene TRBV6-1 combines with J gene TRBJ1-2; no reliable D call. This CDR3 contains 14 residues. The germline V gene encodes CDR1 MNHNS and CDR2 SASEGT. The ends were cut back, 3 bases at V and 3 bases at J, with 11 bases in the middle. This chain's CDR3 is CASSESGSDYGYTF. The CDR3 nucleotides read TGTGCCAGCAGTGAGTCGGGGTCGGACTATGGCTACACCTTC.

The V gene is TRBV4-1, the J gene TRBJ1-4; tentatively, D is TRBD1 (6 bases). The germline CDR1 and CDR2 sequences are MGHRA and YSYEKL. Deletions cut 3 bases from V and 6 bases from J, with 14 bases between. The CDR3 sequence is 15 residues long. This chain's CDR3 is CASSQYREGHEKLFF. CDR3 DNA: TGCGCCAGCAGCCAGTACAGGGAGGGGCATGAAAAACTGTTTTTT.

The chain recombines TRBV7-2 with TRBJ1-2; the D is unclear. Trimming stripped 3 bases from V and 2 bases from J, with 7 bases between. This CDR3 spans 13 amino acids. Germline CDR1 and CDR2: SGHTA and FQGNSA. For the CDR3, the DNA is TGTGCCAGCAGCTTTGGAGCGAACTATGGCTACACCTTC. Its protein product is CASSFGANYGYTF.

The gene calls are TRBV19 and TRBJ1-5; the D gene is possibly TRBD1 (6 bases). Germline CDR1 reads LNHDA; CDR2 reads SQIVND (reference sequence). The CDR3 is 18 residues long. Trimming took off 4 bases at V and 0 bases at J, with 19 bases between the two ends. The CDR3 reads CASSTVGPDSYSNQPQHF. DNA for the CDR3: TGTGCCAGTAGTACGGTGGGGCCGGACAGCTATAGCAATCAGCCCCAGCATTTT.

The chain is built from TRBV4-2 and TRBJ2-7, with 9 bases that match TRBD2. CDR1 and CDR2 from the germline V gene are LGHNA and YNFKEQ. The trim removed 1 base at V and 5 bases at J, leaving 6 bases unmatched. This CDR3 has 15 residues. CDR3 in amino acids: CASSQVGLAGDEQYF. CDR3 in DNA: TGTGCCAGCAGCCAAGTGGGACTAGCCGGGGACGAGCAGTACTTC.

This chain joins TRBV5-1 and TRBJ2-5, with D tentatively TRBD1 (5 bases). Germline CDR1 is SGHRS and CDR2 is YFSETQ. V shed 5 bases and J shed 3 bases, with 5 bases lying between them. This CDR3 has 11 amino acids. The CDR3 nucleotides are TGCGCCAGCAGACAGGAAGAGACCCAGTACTTC. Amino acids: CASRQEETQYF.

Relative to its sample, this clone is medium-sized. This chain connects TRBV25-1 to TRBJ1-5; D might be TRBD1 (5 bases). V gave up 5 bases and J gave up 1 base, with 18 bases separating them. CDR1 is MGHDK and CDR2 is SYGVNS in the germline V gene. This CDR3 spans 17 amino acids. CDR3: CASSPSGEGGSNQPQHF. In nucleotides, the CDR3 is TGTGCCAGCAGTCCATCGGGGGAGGGAGGGAGCAATCAGCCCCAGCATTTT.

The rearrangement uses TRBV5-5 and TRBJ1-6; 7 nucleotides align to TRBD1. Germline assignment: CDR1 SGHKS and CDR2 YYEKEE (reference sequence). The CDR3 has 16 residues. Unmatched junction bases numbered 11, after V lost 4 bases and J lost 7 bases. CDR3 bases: TGTGCCAGCAGCCGGCTTCCGGGACAGACCAATTCACCCCTCCACTTT. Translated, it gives CASSRLPGQTNSPLHF. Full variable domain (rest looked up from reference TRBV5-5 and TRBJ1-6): DAGVTQSPTHLIKTRGQQVTLRCSPISGHKSVSWYQQVLGQGPQFIFQYYEKEERGRGNFPDRFSARQFPNYSSELNVNALLLGDSALYLCASSRLPGQTNSPLHFGNGTRLTVT.

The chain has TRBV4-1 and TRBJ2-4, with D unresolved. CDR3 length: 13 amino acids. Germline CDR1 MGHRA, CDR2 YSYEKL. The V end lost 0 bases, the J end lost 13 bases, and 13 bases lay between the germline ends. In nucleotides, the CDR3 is TGCGCCAGCAGCCAAGAGTTGCAAGCCCCCCAGTACTTC. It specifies CASSQELQAPQYF.

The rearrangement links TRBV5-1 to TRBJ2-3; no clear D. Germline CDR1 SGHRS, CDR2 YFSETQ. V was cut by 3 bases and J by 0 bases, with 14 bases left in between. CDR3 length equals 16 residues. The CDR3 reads CASSSEPRQSTDTQYF. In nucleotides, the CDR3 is TGCGCCAGCAGCTCGGAACCGCGACAAAGCACAGATACGCAGTATTTT.

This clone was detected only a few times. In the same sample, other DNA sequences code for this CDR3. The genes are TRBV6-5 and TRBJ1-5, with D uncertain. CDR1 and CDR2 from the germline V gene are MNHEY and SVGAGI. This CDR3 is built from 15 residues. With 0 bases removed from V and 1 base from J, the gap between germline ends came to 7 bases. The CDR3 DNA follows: TGTGCCAGCAGTTACTCATACAGAAGCAATCAGCCCCAGCATTTT. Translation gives CASSYSYRSNQPQHF.

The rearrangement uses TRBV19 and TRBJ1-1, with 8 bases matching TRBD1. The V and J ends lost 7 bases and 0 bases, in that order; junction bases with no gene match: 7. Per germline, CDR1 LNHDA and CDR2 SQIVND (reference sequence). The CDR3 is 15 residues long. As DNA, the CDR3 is TGTGCCAGTACGAAGACAGGGGCTCTGAACACTGAAGCTTTCTTT. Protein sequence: CASTKTGALNTEAFF.

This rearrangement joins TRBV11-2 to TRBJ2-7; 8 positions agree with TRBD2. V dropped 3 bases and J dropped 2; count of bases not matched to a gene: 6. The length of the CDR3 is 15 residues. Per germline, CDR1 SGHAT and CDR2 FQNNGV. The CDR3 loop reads CASSFLSGGTYEQYF. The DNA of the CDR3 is TGTGCCAGCAGCTTCTTAAGCGGGGGAACCTACGAGCAGTACTTC.

The CDR3 nucleotides read TGTGCCAGCAGTACCGGGACAGGGGGACTTGGCGTGCAGTTCTTC. Residues: CASSTGTGGLGVQFF. V and J are TRBV27 and TRBJ2-1; 11 bases are shared with TRBD1. This CDR3 is 15 amino acids long. The ends lost 5 bases at V and 12 bases at J; junction bases unmatched: 12. Germline V gene lookup returns CDR1 MNHEY and CDR2 SMNVEV (reference sequence).

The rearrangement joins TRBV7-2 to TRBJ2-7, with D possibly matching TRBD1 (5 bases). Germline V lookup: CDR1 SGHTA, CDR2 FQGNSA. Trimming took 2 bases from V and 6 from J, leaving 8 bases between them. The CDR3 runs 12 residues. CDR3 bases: TGTGCCAGCAGCTTATTCAGGGCCGAGCAGTACTTC. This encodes CASSLFRAEQYF.

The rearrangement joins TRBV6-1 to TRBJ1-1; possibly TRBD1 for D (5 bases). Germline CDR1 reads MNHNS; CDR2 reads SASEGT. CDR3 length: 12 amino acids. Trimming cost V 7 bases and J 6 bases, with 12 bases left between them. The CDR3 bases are TGTGCCAGCACCTATCTAGGGGCTGAAGCTTTCTTT. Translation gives CASTYLGAEAFF.

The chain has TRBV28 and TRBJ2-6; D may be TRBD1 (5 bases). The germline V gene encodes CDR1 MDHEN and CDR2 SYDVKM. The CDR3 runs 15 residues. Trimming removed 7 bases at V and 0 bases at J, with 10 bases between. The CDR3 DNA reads TGTGCCAGCACCACGACAGCCTCTGGGGCCAACGTCCTGACTTTC. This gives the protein CASTTTASGANVLTF.

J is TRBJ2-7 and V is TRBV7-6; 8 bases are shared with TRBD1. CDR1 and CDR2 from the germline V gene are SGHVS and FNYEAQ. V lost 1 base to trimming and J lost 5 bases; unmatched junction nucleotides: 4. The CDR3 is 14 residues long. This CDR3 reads CASSLVAGGNEQYF. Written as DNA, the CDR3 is TGTGCCAGCAGCTTAGTCGCAGGGGGCAACGAGCAGTACTTC.

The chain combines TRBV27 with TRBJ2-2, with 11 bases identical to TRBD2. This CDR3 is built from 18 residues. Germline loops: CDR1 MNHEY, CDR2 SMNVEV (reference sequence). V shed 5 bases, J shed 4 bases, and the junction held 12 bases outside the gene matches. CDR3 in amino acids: CASSLVAGGHGGTGELFF. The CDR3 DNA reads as TGTGCCAGCAGTCTCGTAGCGGGGGGGCATGGAGGCACCGGGGAGCTGTTTTTT.

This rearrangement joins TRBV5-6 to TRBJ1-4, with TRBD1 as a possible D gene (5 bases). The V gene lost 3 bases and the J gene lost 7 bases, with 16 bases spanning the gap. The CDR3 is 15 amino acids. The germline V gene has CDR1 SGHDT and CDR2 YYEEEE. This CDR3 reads CASSSRDSKSEKLFF. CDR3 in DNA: TGTGCCAGCAGCTCGCGAGACAGTAAAAGTGAAAAACTGTTTTTT.

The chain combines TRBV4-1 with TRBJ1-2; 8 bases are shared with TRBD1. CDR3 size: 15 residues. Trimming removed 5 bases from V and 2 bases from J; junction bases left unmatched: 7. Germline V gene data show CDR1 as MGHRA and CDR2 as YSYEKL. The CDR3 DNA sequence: TGCGCCAGCAGCTCCTGGACAGGGAAGAACTATGGCTACACCTTC. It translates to CASSSWTGKNYGYTF.